This T cell receptor beta chain is drawn from a study of shared clonotypes between healthy human individuals. The CDR3 extends over 14 amino acids. Germline values: CDR1 SNHLY, CDR2 FYNNEI. J gave up 2 bases and V 7 bases, and 6 bases lay outside the gene matches. Every donor, a Caucasian adult, lived in Nashville, Tennessee. TCRdb's copy holds only in-frame clones and misses some; the assay was immunoSEQ multiplex PCR. The sample lists millions of clones, approximately 94% occurring once. Specimen: naive CD4+ T cells sorted from blood. The subset here: CD45RA+ positively selected. This sequence was found in a man younger than 30 in good health. This chain links TRBV2 with TRBJ2-5; 8 bases match TRBD1. The CDR3 sequence: CASTRGQVQETQYF. CDR3 bases: TGTGCCAGCACCAGGGGACAGGTACAAGAGACCCAGTACTTC.